This is a list of T cell receptor beta chains from one sample in a study of long-term antiretroviral therapy in people with HIV. Method: immunoSEQ multiplex PCR; TCRdb's copy keeps in-frame clones and lacks some. This sample carries 15,000 to 20,000 clones, approximately 79% of them seen once, and the ten largest clones take 11%. The material was unsorted PBMCs, obtained 2.3 years after starting antiretroviral therapy. These receptors were obtained from a woman between 35 and 50 years old with HIV. CDR3s include the opening cysteine and the closing phenylalanine or tryptophan. A D gene is named only where the DNA matches it firmly. Only part of the rows carry a size: once, few, many, or a class if the clone is expanded.

len	v_gene	abundance	d_gene	j_gene	CDR3aa	CDR3nt
12	TRBV11-3	.	TRBD2	TRBJ2-1	CASSLTSDEQFF	TGTGCCAGCAGCCTTACTAGCGATGAGCAGTTCTTC
15	TRBV5-1	few	.	TRBJ1-2	CASRRAEQGSYGYTF	TGCGCCAGCAGGCGCGCCGAACAGGGATCCTATGGCTACACCTTC
14	TRBV30	.	.	TRBJ1-2	CAWSVVGTVYGYTF	TGTGCCTGGAGTGTCGTCGGGACGGTCTATGGCTACACCTTC
13	TRBV27	few	.	TRBJ1-1	CASSVMGGTEAFF	TGTGCCAGCAGCGTCATGGGGGGCACTGAAGCTTTCTTT
15	TRBV6-4	.	.	TRBJ1-2	CASSEDSQRGYGYTF	TGTGCCAGCAGTGAGGACAGTCAGAGGGGCTATGGCTACACCTTC
12	TRBV6-6	once	TRBD2	TRBJ2-3	CASRSSGDTQYF	TGTGCCAGCAGATCTAGCGGAGATACGCAGTATTTT
15	TRBV7-8	.	.	TRBJ1-4	CASSFRGTTNEKLFF	TGTGCCAGCAGCTTTCGGGGAACAACTAATGAAAAACTGTTTTTT
15	TRBV11-2	once	.	TRBJ2-1	CASGQPLGYLGEQFF	TGTGCCAGCGGCCAACCGTTAGGGTATCTTGGTGAGCAGTTCTTC
14	TRBV2	once	TRBD1	TRBJ2-5	CASSIWTGQETQYF	TGTGCCAGCAGTATATGGACAGGGCAAGAGACCCAGTACTTC
12	TRBV6-6	.	.	TRBJ2-7	CASSPGPYEQYF	TGTGCCAGCAGCCCGGGGCCCTACGAGCAGTACTTC
16	TRBV11-2	.	.	TRBJ2-7	CASSLGGTGSSYEQYF	TGTGCCAGCAGCTTAGGCGGGACGGGGAGCTCCTACGAGCAGTACTTC
14	TRBV14	.	.	TRBJ2-3	CASSQGFSTDTQYF	TGTGCCAGCAGCCAAGGTTTCAGCACAGATACGCAGTATTTT
15	TRBV19	.	.	TRBJ2-2	CASSMSGDVAGELFF	TGTGCCAGTAGTATGTCGGGAGATGTGGCCGGGGAGCTGTTTTTT
15	TRBV9	.	TRBD1	TRBJ2-7	CASSVAQGWGLEQYF	TGTGCCAGCAGCGTAGCACAGGGGTGGGGGCTCGAGCAGTACTTC
15	TRBV5-1	.	.	TRBJ2-7	CASSLPPSQGYEQYF	TGCGCCAGCAGCTTGCCCCCGAGTCAGGGGTATGAGCAGTACTTC
15	TRBV10-3	.	.	TRBJ1-5	CAISESGTFNQPQHF	TGTGCCATCAGTGAGTCCGGGACCTTCAATCAGCCCCAGCATTTT
14	TRBV19	.	.	TRBJ1-5	CATTQGYSNQPQHF	TGTGCCACGACACAGGGTTATAGCAATCAGCCCCAGCATTTT
15	TRBV5-6	.	TRBD2	TRBJ2-7	CASTTSRDYSYEQYF	TGTGCCAGCACCACCTCCCGGGACTACTCCTACGAGCAGTACTTC
16	TRBV30	once	TRBD1	TRBJ1-3	CAWIDGQGAAGNTIYF	TGTGCCTGGATTGATGGACAGGGAGCAGCTGGAAACACCATATATTTT
13	TRBV11-2	once	.	TRBJ1-1	CASSSDRNTEAFF	TGTGCCAGCAGCTCTGACAGGAACACTGAAGCTTTCTTT
12	TRBV7-2	.	.	TRBJ1-1	CASSLAGQEAFF	TGTGCCAGCAGCTTAGCCGGGCAGGAAGCTTTCTTT
14	TRBV4-3	.	.	TRBJ2-7	CASSQGAGSYEQYF	TGCGCCAGCAGCCAAGGGGCCGGTTCCTACGAGCAGTACTTC
12	TRBV19	.	.	TRBJ1-1	CASSSLPGEAFF	TGTGCCAGTAGTTCCCTCCCGGGTGAAGCTTTCTTT
15	TRBV18	.	.	TRBJ2-7	CASSPPDRPSYEQYF	TGTGCCAGCTCACCCCCAGACAGGCCTAGCTACGAGCAGTACTTC
15	TRBV9	.	TRBD2	TRBJ2-7	CASSVAQAGGGEQYF	TGTGCCAGCAGCGTAGCCCAAGCGGGAGGTGGCGAGCAGTACTTC
15	TRBV5-6	few	TRBD1	TRBJ1-2	CASSPTTGGYYGYTF	TGTGCCAGCAGTCCTACGACAGGGGGGTACTATGGCTACACCTTC
18	TRBV11-2	few	TRBD2	TRBJ2-7	CASSGRTSGRTLSYEQYF	TGTGCCAGCAGCGGTCGGACTAGCGGGAGGACCCTCTCCTACGAGCAGTACTTC
13	TRBV7-9	.	.	TRBJ2-5	CASSLGLAETQYF	TGTGCCAGCAGCCTTGGTCTAGCGGAGACCCAGTACTTC
15	TRBV6-1	.	.	TRBJ2-3	CASSDGQRLTDTQYF	TGTGCCAGCAGTGATGGTCAGAGACTAACAGATACGCAGTATTTT
15	TRBV9	.	TRBD2	TRBJ2-5	CASGSFSAGEETQYF	TGTGCCAGCGGTTCGTTTTCGGCGGGAGAGGAGACCCAGTACTTC
12	TRBV6-5	.	.	TRBJ1-1	CASSYSRGEAFF	TGTGCCAGCAGTTACTCAAGGGGTGAAGCTTTCTTT
15	TRBV10-3	.	TRBD1	TRBJ2-5	CAISATGSPGETQYF	TGTGCCATCAGTGCGACAGGGTCGCCCGGGGAGACCCAGTACTTC
11	TRBV20-1	once	TRBD1	TRBJ2-3	CSAPGQPTQYF	TGCAGTGCTCCGGGACAGCCCACGCAGTATTTT
17	TRBV11-2	once	.	TRBJ2-5	CASSLGTLLGSEETQYF	TGTGCCAGCAGCTTAGGTACCCTACTAGGGAGCGAAGAGACCCAGTACTTC
16	TRBV9	once	TRBD2	TRBJ2-7	CASSVGSGRASDEQYF	TGTGCCAGCAGCGTTGGAAGCGGGAGGGCCTCAGACGAGCAGTACTTC
16	TRBV15	.	TRBD1	TRBJ1-1	CATSRGQGQGFTEAFF	TGTGCCACCAGCAGAGGGCAGGGACAGGGGTTCACTGAAGCTTTCTTT
17	TRBV9	few	TRBD2	TRBJ2-7	CASSSLPLLAGGHEQYF	TGTGCCAGCAGCTCACTTCCTCTACTAGCGGGAGGGCACGAGCAGTACTTC
12	TRBV4-3	.	.	TRBJ1-2	CASSHQGQGYTF	TGCGCCAGCAGCCATCAGGGGCAAGGCTACACCTTC
16	TRBV7-8	.	TRBD1	TRBJ2-2	CASSLETGGNTGELFF	TGTGCCAGCAGCTTAGAGACAGGGGGCAACACCGGGGAGCTGTTTTTT
15	TRBV11-2	.	.	TRBJ1-1	CASSLNQGLTTEAFF	TGTGCCAGCAGCTTAAATCAGGGTCTCACCACTGAAGCTTTCTTT
14	TRBV11-3	.	.	TRBJ1-1	CASSFQEVGTEAFF	TGTGCCAGCAGCTTTCAGGAAGTGGGCACTGAAGCTTTCTTT
14	TRBV27	.	.	TRBJ2-7	CASSSGLAHYEQYF	TGTGCCAGCAGTTCGGGCCTAGCACACTACGAGCAGTACTTC
14	TRBV5-5	.	.	TRBJ2-7	CASSFRQDSYEQYF	TGTGCCAGCAGCTTCAGGCAGGACTCCTACGAGCAGTACTTC
15	TRBV5-1	.	TRBD2	TRBJ2-1	CASSLGVGGAGEQFF	TGCGCCAGCAGCTTGGGGGTCGGGGGGGCCGGTGAGCAGTTCTTC
13	TRBV5-1	once	.	TRBJ2-1	CASSLERLNEQFF	TGCGCCAGCAGCTTGGAACGACTCAATGAGCAGTTCTTC
15	TRBV28	.	TRBD1	TRBJ2-2	CASSSTGVDTGELFF	TGTGCCAGCAGTTCGACAGGGGTCGACACCGGGGAGCTGTTTTTT
13	TRBV5-6	.	.	TRBJ1-3	CASSLLAGNTIYF	TGTGCCAGCAGCTTACTCGCTGGAAACACCATATATTTT
11	TRBV20-1	.	TRBD2	TRBJ2-7	CSAIAGVGQYF	TGCAGTGCCATAGCGGGAGTCGGGCAGTACTTC
14	TRBV30	.	TRBD2	TRBJ2-7	CAWSLGAGVHEQYF	TGTGCCTGGAGCCTTGGGGCGGGAGTTCACGAGCAGTACTTC
14	TRBV5-1	.	.	TRBJ2-5	CASSGGGWEETQYF	TGCGCCAGCAGCGGAGGGGGTTGGGAAGAGACCCAGTACTTC